This T cell receptor beta chain was identified during a study of shared clonotypes between healthy human individuals (dated by TCRdb to the early 2020s). A note on the overall study: Two women and three men aged 18 to 49 years were included in the cohort. For each donor, three plates each were used for CD4 naive and CD4 memory, two plates were used for CD8 naive, and one plate was used for CD8 memory. The study deeply sequenced blood TCR repertoires of about 5 healthy adults to estimate repertoire size and the extent of clonotype sharing between individuals. To increase sequencing depth and limit assay-specific biases, different laboratories used diverse techniques to prepare libraries and sequence TCR repertoires. Each donor's leukapheresis produced roughly between roughly 0.9 and 9 billion PBMCs. Points the paper makes about the study in general: Sharing across a few donors was observed for around 5% of naive CD4, 3% to 4% of naive CD8, 2% to 2.5% of memory CD4, and over 0.3% of memory CD8 clonotypes. Pairwise subsampling indicated that sequencing depth was expected to affect the degree of clonotype sharing among donors. The genetic and exposure-history diversity represented was limited by the small number of donors. Higher generation probabilities were observed for clonotypes shared by all four sorted-subset donors than for non-shared clonotypes. Rarefaction of sorted-subset datasets indicated incomplete sequencing despite the large sequencing depth. Only blood was sampled, and tissue TCR repertoires likely differ from those in blood. Naive subsets generally had larger estimated clonotype richness than memory subsets did.

On this clone itself: Its antigen remains unidentified. The record has no base qualities; no much larger clone is one base away.

Using the deep immunoSEQ assay, multiplex PCR amplified TCR CDR3 regions from genomic DNA. Genomic DNA extracted from each cell subset was distributed evenly over all wells of several immunoSEQ 96-well plates, and each plate served as one replicate. Each replicate PCR for sorted subsets received roughly 200 ng genomic DNA, equal to roughly 29,000 T cell genomes. The purified libraries were quantified using a Qubit 3.0 fluorometer, sized with a Bioanalyzer 2100, and then quantified again using the KAPA Library Quantification kit. Every immunoSEQ 96-well plate was sequenced on a separate single-read 150-cycle Illumina NextSeq 550 flow cell. The published analysis was carried out like this. Because only junctional sequences without quality scores were contained in the immunoSEQ output, filtering matching that applied to full-length reads could not be performed. Sequences were annotated with PyIR, a Python wrapper for IgBLAST v1.9, and V/J genes and CDR3 were assigned using IMGT germline references. Reads with weak V/J assignments (E-value above 1e-6), missing CDR3, stop codons, out-of-frame junctions, or ambiguous translated residues were removed. A V3J clonotype was defined by an identical inferred V gene, J gene, and CDR3 amino acid sequence. Percentage overlap between repertoires was computed as shared unique clonotypes divided by the size of the smaller repertoire. Repertoire richness was assessed with RTK rarefaction, the Chao1 estimator, and Recon v2.1 estimates of unobserved clonotypes. Generation probabilities were computed with OLGA for all TCRbeta clonotypes obtained by the gDNA method from several donors. Not all clones reach the TCRdb copy of this immuneACCESS table, which keeps in-frame sequences only. Checked studies attribute under half of the gap to unresolved V genes and leave the rest unexplained. Clone size and V and J calls were adopted from that table, with D and trimming inferred from the DNA. The sample table lists hundreds of thousands of clones, just over 95% of them with a count of one. Together, the top ten hold under 0.3% of the sample.

For the CD8 naive samples, CD45RO-negative cells were positively selected for CCR7, yielding a CD45RA+CCR7+ population from which TemRA cells were excluded. The donors were healthy, HIV-negative adults who had no recently reported acute infections or vaccinations. Only Caucasian adults living in Nashville, Tennessee, USA were represented among the donors. Blood was collected by leukapheresis, and PBMCs were isolated by Ficoll-Histopaque density gradient centrifugation and then cryopreserved in liquid nitrogen vapor phase. Analytical flow cytometry was used to check the purity and quantity of every magnetically sorted T cell population. Each sorted fraction had its genomic DNA isolated and then quantified by UV absorbance on a Nanodrop 2000c. The CDR3 has 15 amino acids, counting the end cysteine and phenylalanine. The only DNA kept is the CDR3, 45 bases in frame from the first base. V was cut back by 7 bases and J by 0 bases, leaving a gap of 16 bases between them. Sequences LNHDA (CDR1) and SQIVND (CDR2) are obtained from the germline V gene (reference sequence).

Sequenced sample: naive CD8+ T cells sorted from blood. The label giving this sample's cell subset or site can be read as: CD45RA+CCR7+. The receptor was isolated from a man in his thirties or forties in good health. The chain couples TRBV19 to TRBJ2-7; the D gene could be either TRBD1 or TRBD2, each agreeing at 5 bases. The bases read TGTGCCAGTACCAGCCGGGACGTCTACTCCTACGAGCAGTACTTC. Its amino acids are CASTSRDVYSYEQYF.